The TCR beta chain described here comes from a study of T cell responses to AZD1222 COVID-19 vaccine. Germline V lookup: CDR1 MNHEY, CDR2 SMNVEV (reference sequence). The CDR3 sequence is 13 residues long. Between the trimmed V and J ends, which lost 6 bases and 4 bases, there was a span of 12 bases. Generated by immunoSEQ multiplex PCR, the TCRdb table keeps only in-frame clones and is missing some. The table includes about 140,000 clones, roughly 88% detected once. The V call is TRBV27, the J call TRBJ1-1; D gene uncertain. This clonotype was sampled from an adult in good health. The sequences come from peripheral blood, collected on day 0 of AZD1222 vaccination. This chain's CDR3 is CASSPWVGTEAFF. The CDR3 DNA follows: TGTGCCAGCAGCCCTTGGGTCGGCACTGAAGCTTTCTTT.